This T cell receptor (beta chain) was documented in a study of blood T cell repertoires in COVID-19. Turning to the study itself: The study drew acute and convalescent COVID-19 samples from the United States, Italy and Spain. PBMCs, B-cell-depleted T cells, or T cells provided the cDNA or gDNA that made up the material.

Profiled with immunoSEQ multiplex PCR; TCRdb holds only in-frame clones, not every one. The sample has about 300,000 clones, roughly 89% seen once. Recruited during active infection, patients (from Seattle) were subsequently followed longitudinally. This CDR3 contains 13 residues. Germline V gene lookup returns CDR1 SGHAT and CDR2 FQNNGV. V was pared by 6 bases and J by 4 bases, with 12 bases between. The sample was peripheral blood. The V gene is TRBV11-2, the J gene TRBJ1-2, with D maybe TRBD1 (6 bases). This TCR derives from a young woman with COVID-19, enrolled during active disease. In DNA form, the CDR3 reads TGTGCCAGCAGACCAGGGGTTAGCTATGGCTACACCTTC. Translation: CASRPGVSYGYTF.